The present T cell receptor (beta chain) was sequenced within a study of OX40 agonist ivuxolimab in advanced cancers. Study-level findings and limits: Relative to CD4+ cells, CD8+ T cells on average had more expanded clones. The study observed clonal expansion of CD4+ and CD8+ blood T cells by week 6 at 0.1 to 3.0 mg/kg.

Produced via immunoSEQ multiplex PCR; TCRdb's table is partial and in-frame only. The sample has tens of thousands of clones, 75% to 85% seen once. Worth noting for this clone: What it recognizes is unknown. The junction does not match germline at one end; this may be a read error.

The material was CD4+ or CD8+ T cells sorted from blood, obtained in a trial of the OX40 agonist ivuxolimab. The receptor was derived from an adult with an advanced solid tumor such as melanoma, head and neck, liver or kidney cancer.

In DNA form, the CDR3 reads TGTGCTAGCAGCTTAATCTCTAGCGGGGGGGTCGGTGAGCAGTTCTTC. This encodes CASSLISSGGVGEQFF. The chain is built from TRBV7-7 and TRBJ2-1, with TRBD2 matching over 12 bases. CDR3 length: 16 residues. The germline V gene encodes CDR1 SSHAT and CDR2 FNYEAQ (reference sequence).